Each of the 2 T cell receptor beta chains below was sequenced from the same sample in a study of blood T cell repertoires in COVID-19. Only in-frame clones appear in the TCRdb table, and some are missing; sequencing was by immunoSEQ multiplex PCR. The sample carries 350,000 or so clones, approximately 90% recorded once. Sequenced input: peripheral blood. The source is a woman aged 25 to 39 with COVID-19, enrolled during active disease.

The J gene is TRBJ2-2, the V gene TRBV19; perhaps TRBD1 as D (5 bases). The CDR3 spans 14 residues. Germline CDR1 LNHDA, CDR2 SQIVND (reference sequence). V was clipped by 4 bases and J by 5 bases, with 11 bases between them. CDR3 residues: CASSKGQMTGELFF. In DNA, the CDR3 is TGTGCCAGTAGTAAGGGGCAAATGACCGGGGAGCTGTTTTTT.

The chain couples TRBV5-4 to TRBJ2-7; D may be TRBD1 (7 bases). CDR1 SGHNT and CDR2 YYREEE come from the germline V gene (reference sequence). This CDR3 comprises 14 residues. Deletions cut 0 bases from V and 4 bases from J, with 11 bases between. In nucleotides, the CDR3 is TGTGCCAGCAGCTTGGGACAGGGAGGATACGAGCAGTACGTC. This sequence encodes CASSLGQGGYEQYV.